This paragraph covers one TCR beta chain sequence. CDR1 and CDR2 (germline): MRHNA, SNTAGT. The CDR3 length is 15 residues. The V and J ends lost 3 bases and 3 bases respectively, with 13 bases between them. This sample is drawn from a study of shared T cell receptors in the human thymus. Only in-frame clones appear in the TCRdb table, and some are missing; sequencing was by immunoSEQ multiplex PCR. The sample shows about 710,000 clones, 70% to 90% of them seen only once. These data also featured in a second study, about human thymus T cells. That report adds: Thymic and blood repertoires showed apparently biased V and J gene usage.

V gene TRBV6-4 combines with J gene TRBJ2-3; no definite D call. The origin of this receptor is a boy under two years old with a congenital heart defect. Sample: thymocytes. The CDR3 is CASSELGRSTDTQYF. In DNA form, the CDR3 reads TGTGCCAGCAGTGAATTAGGCAGGTCAACAGATACGCAGTATTTT.